This T cell receptor (beta chain) derives from a study of blood T cell repertoires in COVID-19. Study at large: Acute and convalescent COVID-19 samples came from the United States, Italy and Spain.

From germline, CDR1 is MNHNY and CDR2 SVGAGI (reference sequence). V was clipped by 3 bases and J by 2 bases, with 14 bases between them. The CDR3 has 16 amino acids. Seattle-derived patients entered the study during active infection and were followed longitudinally. As processed by the authors: Estimation of nucleated cell counts was performed using reference gene primer amplification. Assay used: immunoSEQ multiplex PCR; TCRdb lists only in-frame clones, some missing. D and trimming were read from the DNA, whereas the V and J calls and clone size are those reported in that table. Of 360,000 or so clones in the sample, around 90% are singletons; the top ten hold just under 4%.

The sample was peripheral blood. This chain joins TRBV6-6 and TRBJ1-5; the D gene is possibly TRBD1 (5 bases). This TCR derives from a woman in her sixties or seventies with COVID-19, enrolled during active disease. CDR3 in DNA: TGTGCCAGCAGTTATATCCGGAGGGGAGGCAATCAGCCCCAGCATTTT. Protein: CASSYIRRGGNQPQHF.